This entry concerns a single T cell receptor (beta chain). The data originate from a study of technical replicates of blood from several donors. Clones were read by immunoSEQ multiplex PCR, and TCRdb kept only the in-frame ones, dropping some. The sample records about 75,000 clones, around 97% being singletons. This CDR3 is built from 13 residues. The germline V gene encodes CDR1 SGDLS and CDR2 YYNGEE. Trimming cost V 2 bases and J 0 bases, with 4 bases left between them. The material sequenced was T cells isolated from PBMCs. This clonotype was obtained from a human donor in good health. The V gene is TRBV9, the J gene TRBJ2-3; the D is unclear. As DNA, the CDR3 is TGTGCCAGCAGCGTCCGGAGCACAGATACGCAGTATTTT. Protein sequence: CASSVRSTDTQYF.